A selection of T cell receptor beta chains follows, all from one sample in a study of blood T cells in healthy people across ages. Each CDR3 protein gets one entry after TCRdb re-called the 5' RACE reads with MiXCR. The sample shows roughly 830,000 distinct CDR3 sequences, 62% of them seen only once. Sequenced input: blood. These receptors were obtained from a man younger than 40 in good health. Each CDR3 is given with its conserved first and last residue. A D gene is named only where the DNA matches it firmly. Clone size appears in some rows only: once, few, many, or a class for an expanded clone.

>15|NA|TRBD1|TRBV5-1|TRBJ2-1
TGCGCCAGCAGCCGTGGGGACAGGGGATCGGAGGAGCAGTTCTTC
CASSRGDRGSEEQFF
>14|NA|TRBD1|TRBV12-3/TRBV12-4|TRBJ1-4
TGTGCCAGCAGTCTGGGACAGGGGGTCGGAAAACTGTTTTTT
CASSLGQGVGKLFF
>13|NA|NA|TRBV12-3/TRBV12-4|TRBJ2-3
TGTGCCAGCGTCCGAGGGAGCACAGATATGGAATATTTT
CASVRGSTDMEYF
>13|NA|NA|TRBV4-3|TRBJ2-1
TGCGCCAGCAGCCAAGATGGGGGTTATGAGCAGTTCTTC
CASSQDGGYEQFF
>14|NA|NA|TRBV4-3|TRBJ2-7
TGCGCCAGCAGCGGAACGACAGGTTGGAACGAGCAGTACTTC
CASSGTTGWNEQYF
>13|NA|NA|TRBV12-3/TRBV12-4|TRBJ1-5
TGTGCCAGCAGTTGGGGGACTTATCAGCCCCAGCATTTT
CASSWGTYQPQHF
>13|few|NA|TRBV7-3|TRBJ2-1
TGTGCCAGCAGCTTACTCAGGGACAATGAGCAGTTCTTC
CASSLLRDNEQFF
>15|NA|NA|TRBV15|TRBJ2-5
TGTGCCACCAGCAGAGATCTAGCGTACCCCTGGGAGCAGTACTTC
CATSRDLAYPWEQYF
>15|NA|NA|TRBV6-1|TRBJ1-2
TGTGCCAGCAGTGAAGCGATGAGGACTGTCTATGGCTACACCTTC
CASSEAMRTVYGYTF
>17|NA|TRBD2|TRBV20-1|TRBJ2-1
TGCAGTGCTAGAGAACTAGCGGGGGGGCCGAAAGCTGAAGAGCAGTTCTTC
CSARELAGGPKAEEQFF
>11|NA|NA|TRBV7-2|TRBJ2-1
TGTGCCAGCAGCTCGACCAGAGAGCAGTTCTTC
CASSSTREQFF
>17|once|TRBD1|TRBV27|TRBJ2-7
TGTGCCAGCAGTTTTCTAGGGACAGATGGTCCATCCTACGAGCAGTACTTC
CASSFLGTDGPSYEQYF
>11|once|NA|TRBV29-1|TRBJ2-1
TGCAGCGCCCCCATTTACAATGAGCAGTTCTTC
CSAPIYNEQFF
>15|NA|TRBD2|TRBV6-5|TRBJ2-3
TGTGCCAGCAGTACCTTCCGGGGGGGGACCGATACGCAGTATTTT
CASSTFRGGTDTQYF
>15|NA|TRBD1|TRBV28|TRBJ2-7
TGTGCCAGCAGCCCATCCCGGGACAGTTTGTACGAGCAGTACTTC
CASSPSRDSLYEQYF
>15|once|NA|TRBV20-1|TRBJ2-1
TGCAGTGCTAGTCCCCCGGGGGGCCTTTGGAATGAGCAGTTCTTC
CSASPPGGLWNEQFF
>12|once|NA|TRBV2|TRBJ2-1
TGTGCCAGCAGTGTCAGGCCTTGGGAGCAGTTCTTC
CASSVRPWEQFF
>20|NA|TRBD2|TRBV9|TRBJ2-3
TGTGCCAGCAGCGCGAGGGGTAGCGGGGGCAACGAAGAACGCACAGATACGCAGTATTTT
CASSARGSGGNEERTDTQYF
>15|NA|TRBD1|TRBV30|TRBJ1-5
TGTGCCTGGAGTGTAGGGACAGGGGGTTATCAGCCCCAGCATTTT
CAWSVGTGGYQPQHF
>14|few|NA|TRBV10-3|TRBJ1-2
TGTGCCACCAGCGTGGGACGACGGGACTATGGCTACACCTTC
CATSVGRRDYGYTF
>13|NA|NA|TRBV4-1|TRBJ1-1
TGCGCCAGCAGGGAGGGGAGTGGCACTGAAGCTTTCTTT
CASREGSGTEAFF
>14|NA|TRBD2|TRBV29-1|TRBJ2-7
TGCAGCGCCCGAGAAGGGAGCGGGGCTTACGAGCAGTACTTC
CSAREGSGAYEQYF
>16|few|TRBD2|TRBV6-1|TRBJ2-3
TGTGCCAGCAAAAGACTAGCGGGGGGCAGCACAGATACGCAGTATTTT
CASKRLAGGSTDTQYF
>14|NA|TRBD1|TRBV7-2|TRBJ2-7
TGTGCCAGCAGCTCGGGACAGGACACCTACGAGCAGTACTTC
CASSSGQDTYEQYF
>16|NA|TRBD2|TRBV29-1|TRBJ2-1
TGCAGCGTTGAAGTACCCGGGACTAGCGCTAACAAGGAGCAGTTCTTC
CSVEVPGTSANKEQFF
>15|NA|TRBD1|TRBV5-5|TRBJ2-4
TGTGCCAGCAGCAAGGACAGGGGGCGATTTAGCATTCAGTACTTC
CASSKDRGRFSIQYF
>16|NA|NA|TRBV27|TRBJ1-6
TGTGCCAGCAAGGGGACACATAGCTCCTATAATTCACCCCTCCACTTT
CASKGTHSSYNSPLHF
>14|NA|TRBD1|TRBV3-1|TRBJ1-2
TGTGCCAGCAGCCTGGGACAGGGGATGTATGGCTACACCTTC
CASSLGQGMYGYTF
>15|NA|TRBD1|TRBV2|TRBJ1-5
TGTGCCAGCAGTTACGACAGGGGCCGAGGTCAGCCCCAGCATTTT
CASSYDRGRGQPQHF
>13|NA|NA|TRBV6-5|TRBJ1-2
TGTGCCAGCAGAGAGGACCGGGACTATGGCTACACCTTC
CASREDRDYGYTF
>14|NA|NA|TRBV21-1|TRBJ2-3
TGTGCCACCGTTTGGGGGGCCTTAACAGATACGCAGTATTTT
CATVWGALTDTQYF
>13|NA|TRBD2|TRBV20-1|TRBJ2-3
TGCAGTGCTAGGGGGGGGAGATTAGATACGCAGTATTTT
CSARGGRLDTQYF
>13|NA|NA|TRBV7-9|TRBJ1-6
TGTGCCACCGAAATAATTAATAATTCACCCCTCCACTTT
CATEIINNSPLHF
>16|NA|NA|TRBV25-1|TRBJ2-5
TGTGCCAGCAGTGAGCTGTCGGGTCGGGGGAGGGAGACCCAGTACTTC
CASSELSGRGRETQYF
>14|few|NA|TRBV4-2|TRBJ1-2
TGTGCCAGCAGCCAAGATCGGGCAGGGGCGGGCTACACCTTC
CASSQDRAGAGYTF
>17|NA|NA|TRBV20-1|TRBJ2-5
TGCAGTGCTAGAGATCCCCTCCTCACCGGGCCGCAAGAGACCCAGTACTTC
CSARDPLLTGPQETQYF
>14|NA|NA|TRBV4-3|TRBJ2-7
TGCGCCAGCAGCCAATCGGTTGGTCCCGGGGAGCAGTACTTC
CASSQSVGPGEQYF
>14|NA|NA|TRBV4-3|TRBJ2-1
TGCGCCAGCAGCCTAGCCGTTCGTAACAATGAGCAGTTCTTC
CASSLAVRNNEQFF
>15|once|TRBD1|TRBV7-2|TRBJ1-2
TGTGCCAGCAGCTTAGCGACAGGGGGCGAGCGAGGCTACACCTTC
CASSLATGGERGYTF
>13|NA|NA|TRBV4-3|TRBJ2-3
TGCGCCAGCAGCCAAGACGGGCTAAATACGCAGTATTTT
CASSQDGLNTQYF
>16|few|TRBD2|TRBV5-1|TRBJ2-1
TGCGCCAGCAGCTTGAACCGGGGGGTCAGGTACAATGAGCAGTTCTTC
CASSLNRGVRYNEQFF
>17|NA|NA|TRBV4-3|TRBJ1-5
TGCGCCAGCAGCCAAGAATACAGAGTTTTTAGCAATCAGCCCCAGCATTTT
CASSQEYRVFSNQPQHF
>14|NA|NA|TRBV27|TRBJ2-3
TGTGCCAGCAGCGGTCCCGCCCTCATAGATACGCAGTATTTT
CASSGPALIDTQYF
>14|NA|TRBD1|TRBV29-1|TRBJ2-1
TGCAGCGTTGACTCTCCCGACAGGGCCAATGAGCAGTTCTTC
CSVDSPDRANEQFF
>15|NA|NA|TRBV20-1|TRBJ1-2
TGCAGTGCCCGCACCATCGAGGCAATAAACTATGGCTACACCTTC
CSARTIEAINYGYTF
>14|NA|NA|TRBV7-2|TRBJ2-3
TGTGCCAGCAGCTTGGCTTCCCTCACAGATACGCAGTATTTT
CASSLASLTDTQYF
>12|NA|NA|TRBV6-2/TRBV6-3|TRBJ2-1
TGTGCCAGCAACCAGGCCCGGGGTGAGCAGTTCTTC
CASNQARGEQFF
>14|NA|NA|TRBV9|TRBJ1-2
TGTGCCAGCAGCGTCACCGGGACGGACTATGGCTACACCTTC
CASSVTGTDYGYTF